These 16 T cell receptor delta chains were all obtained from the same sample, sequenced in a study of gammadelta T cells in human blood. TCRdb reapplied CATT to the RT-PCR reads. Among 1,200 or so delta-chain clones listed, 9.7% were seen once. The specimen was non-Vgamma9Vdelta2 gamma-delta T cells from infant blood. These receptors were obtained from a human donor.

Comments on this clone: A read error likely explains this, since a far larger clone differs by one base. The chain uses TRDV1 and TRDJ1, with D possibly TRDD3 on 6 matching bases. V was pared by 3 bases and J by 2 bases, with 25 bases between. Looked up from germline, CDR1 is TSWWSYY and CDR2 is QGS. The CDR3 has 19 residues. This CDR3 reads CALGDGFAVGIGKTDKLIF. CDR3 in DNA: TGTGCTCTTGGGGACGGTTTTGCGGTCGGGATAGGTAAGACCGATAAACTCATCTTT.

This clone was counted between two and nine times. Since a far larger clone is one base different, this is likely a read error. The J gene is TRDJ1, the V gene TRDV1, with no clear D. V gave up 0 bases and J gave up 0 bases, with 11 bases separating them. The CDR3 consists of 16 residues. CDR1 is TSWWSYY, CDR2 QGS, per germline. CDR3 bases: TGTGCTCTTGGGGAACTTCCCTCTCCGTACACCGATAAACTCATCTTT. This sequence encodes CALGELPSPYTDKLIF.

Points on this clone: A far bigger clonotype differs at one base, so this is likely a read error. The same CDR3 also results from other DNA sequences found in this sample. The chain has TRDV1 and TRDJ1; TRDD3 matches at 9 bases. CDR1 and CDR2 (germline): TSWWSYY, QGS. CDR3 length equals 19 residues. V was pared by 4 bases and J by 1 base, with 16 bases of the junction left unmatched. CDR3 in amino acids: CALGGRALLTGGATDKLIF. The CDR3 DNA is TGTGCTCTTGGGGGTCGAGCCCTTCTTACTGGGGGAGCCACCGATAAACTCATCTTT.

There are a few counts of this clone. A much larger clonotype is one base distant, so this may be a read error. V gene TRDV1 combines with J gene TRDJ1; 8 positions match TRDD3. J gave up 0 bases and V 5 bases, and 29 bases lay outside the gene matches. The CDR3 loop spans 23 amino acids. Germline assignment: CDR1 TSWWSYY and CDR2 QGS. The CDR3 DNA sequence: TGTGCTCTTGGGACACGAAACCCGACCTACGAAGTACTGGGGGGGAGATACACCGATAAACTCATCTTT. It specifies CALGTRNPTYEVLGGRYTDKLIF.

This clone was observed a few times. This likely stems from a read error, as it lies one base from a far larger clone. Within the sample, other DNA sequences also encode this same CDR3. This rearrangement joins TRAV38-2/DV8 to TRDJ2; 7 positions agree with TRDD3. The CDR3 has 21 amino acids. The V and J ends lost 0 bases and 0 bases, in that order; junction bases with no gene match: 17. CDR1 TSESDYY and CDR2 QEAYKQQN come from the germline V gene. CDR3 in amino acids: CAYRSASRAGGSGALTAQLFF. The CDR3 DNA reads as TGTGCTTATAGGAGCGCAAGTCGGGCTGGGGGCAGCGGCGCTTTGACAGCACAACTCTTCTTT.

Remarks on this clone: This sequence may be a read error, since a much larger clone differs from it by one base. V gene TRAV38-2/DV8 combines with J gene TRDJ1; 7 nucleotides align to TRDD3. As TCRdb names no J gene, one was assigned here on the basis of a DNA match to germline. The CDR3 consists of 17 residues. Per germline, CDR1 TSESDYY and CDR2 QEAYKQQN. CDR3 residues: CAYGSAGGHKRTDKLIF. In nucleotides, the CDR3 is TGTGCTTATGGGAGCGCTGGGGGGCACAAGAGGACCGATAAACTCATCTTT.

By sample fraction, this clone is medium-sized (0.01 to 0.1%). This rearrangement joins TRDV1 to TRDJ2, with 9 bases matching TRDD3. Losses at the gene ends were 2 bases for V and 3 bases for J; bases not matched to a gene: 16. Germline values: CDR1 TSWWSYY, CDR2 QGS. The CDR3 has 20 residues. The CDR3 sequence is CALGEVSPSRTGGLTAQLFF. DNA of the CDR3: TGTGCTCTTGGGGAAGTTTCCCCGTCCCGTACTGGGGGACTGACAGCACAACTCTTCTTT.

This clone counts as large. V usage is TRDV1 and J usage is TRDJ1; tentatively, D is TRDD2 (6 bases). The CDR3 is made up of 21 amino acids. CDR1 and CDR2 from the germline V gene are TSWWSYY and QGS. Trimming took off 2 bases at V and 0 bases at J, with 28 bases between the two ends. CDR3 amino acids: CALGEGGPTTRGPPYTDKLIF. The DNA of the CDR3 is TGTGCTCTTGGGGAAGGAGGTCCTACGACCCGAGGACCGCCTTACACCGATAAACTCATCTTT.

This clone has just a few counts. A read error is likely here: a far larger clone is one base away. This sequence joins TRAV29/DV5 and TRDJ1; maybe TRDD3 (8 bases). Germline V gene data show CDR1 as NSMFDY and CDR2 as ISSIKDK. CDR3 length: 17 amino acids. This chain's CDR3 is CAALSYCTGGDTDKLIF. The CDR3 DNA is TGTGCGGCGCTTTCCTACTGTACTGGGGGCGATACCGATAAACTCATCTTT.

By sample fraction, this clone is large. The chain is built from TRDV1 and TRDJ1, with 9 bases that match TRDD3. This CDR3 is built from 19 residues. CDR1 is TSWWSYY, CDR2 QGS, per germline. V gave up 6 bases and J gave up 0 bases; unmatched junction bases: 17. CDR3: CALGALLRPLGDYTDKLIF. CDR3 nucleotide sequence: TGTGCTCTTGGTGCCCTCCTACGCCCACTGGGGGACTACACCGATAAACTCATCTTT.

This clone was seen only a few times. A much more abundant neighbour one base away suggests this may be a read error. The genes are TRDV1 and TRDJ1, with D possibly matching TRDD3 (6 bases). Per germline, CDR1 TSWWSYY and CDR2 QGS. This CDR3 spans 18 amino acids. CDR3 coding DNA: TGTTCTCTTGGCTTCTTCCCCCCGATACGCAGGTGCACCGATAAACTCATCTTT. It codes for CSLGFFPPIRRCTDKLIF.

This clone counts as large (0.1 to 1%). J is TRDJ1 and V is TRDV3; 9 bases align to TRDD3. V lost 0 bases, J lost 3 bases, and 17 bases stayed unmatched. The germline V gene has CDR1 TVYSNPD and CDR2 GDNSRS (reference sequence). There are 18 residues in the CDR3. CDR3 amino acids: CAFRWSYVGGYASDKLIF. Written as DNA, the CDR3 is TGTGCCTTTAGGTGGTCCTACGTTGGGGGATATGCCTCCGATAAACTCATCTTT.

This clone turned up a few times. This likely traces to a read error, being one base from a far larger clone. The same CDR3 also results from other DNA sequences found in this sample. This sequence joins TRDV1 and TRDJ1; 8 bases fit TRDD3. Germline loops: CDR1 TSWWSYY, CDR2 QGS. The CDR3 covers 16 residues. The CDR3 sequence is CALTWGRGLHTDKLIF. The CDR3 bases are TGTGCTCTCACCTGGGGGAGGGGGCTGCACACCGATAAACTCATTTTT.

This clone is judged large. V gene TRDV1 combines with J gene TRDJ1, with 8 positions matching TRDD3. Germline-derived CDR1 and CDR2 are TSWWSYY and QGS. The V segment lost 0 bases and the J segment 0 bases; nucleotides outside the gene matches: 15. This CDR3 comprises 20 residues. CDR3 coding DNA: TGTGCTCTTGGGGAACTTTACCCAATTGGGGGATGGATGTACACCGATAAACTCATCTTT. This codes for CALGELYPIGGWMYTDKLIF.

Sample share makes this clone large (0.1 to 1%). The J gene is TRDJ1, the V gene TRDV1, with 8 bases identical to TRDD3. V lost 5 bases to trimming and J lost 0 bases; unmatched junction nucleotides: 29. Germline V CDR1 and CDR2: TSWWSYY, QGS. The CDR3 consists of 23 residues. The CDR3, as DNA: TGTGCTCTTGGGCCACGAAACCCGACCTACGAAGTACTGGGGGGGAGATACACCGATAAACTCATCTTT. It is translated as CALGPRNPTYEVLGGRYTDKLIF.

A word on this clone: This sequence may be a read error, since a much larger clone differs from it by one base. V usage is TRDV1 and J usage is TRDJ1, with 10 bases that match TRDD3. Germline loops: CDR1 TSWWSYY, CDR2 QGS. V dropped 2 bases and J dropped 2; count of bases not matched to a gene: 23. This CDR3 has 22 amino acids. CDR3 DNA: TGTGCTCTTGGGGAAAACCAACTTCCTAACTGGGGGATGACGGGTGGGACCGATAAACTCATCTTT. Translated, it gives CALGENQLPNWGMTGGTDKLIF.